This T cell receptor (beta chain) was recorded in a study of shared clonotypes between healthy human individuals. Overall study context: Per donor, CD8 memory used one plate, CD8 naive used two, CD4 memory used three and CD4 naive used three. General study points: Represented genetic and exposure-history diversity was restricted by having few donors. Generally, estimated richness proved larger in naive subsets than it did in memory subsets.

Worth noting for this clone: Its matching antigen is unknown.

All participating donors were Caucasian adults from Nashville, Tennessee. Only in-frame clones appear in the TCRdb table, and some are missing; sequencing was by immunoSEQ multiplex PCR. This table has about 1.5 million clones, 95% to 99% appearing once. CDR3 length: 16 amino acids. Germline CDR1 and CDR2: SGHAT and FQNNGV. V dropped 1 base and J dropped 1 base, with 14 bases sitting between them. The receptor comes from a man aged 25-40 years in good health. Sequenced: naive CD4+ T cells sorted from blood. The subset: CD45RA+ positively selected. This chain uses TRBV11-2 with TRBJ2-7; maybe TRBD2 (5 bases). The CDR3 sequence: CASSLVGPGSSYEQYF. For the CDR3, the DNA is TGTGCCAGCAGCTTAGTAGGGCCGGGGTCATCCTACGAGCAGTACTTC.